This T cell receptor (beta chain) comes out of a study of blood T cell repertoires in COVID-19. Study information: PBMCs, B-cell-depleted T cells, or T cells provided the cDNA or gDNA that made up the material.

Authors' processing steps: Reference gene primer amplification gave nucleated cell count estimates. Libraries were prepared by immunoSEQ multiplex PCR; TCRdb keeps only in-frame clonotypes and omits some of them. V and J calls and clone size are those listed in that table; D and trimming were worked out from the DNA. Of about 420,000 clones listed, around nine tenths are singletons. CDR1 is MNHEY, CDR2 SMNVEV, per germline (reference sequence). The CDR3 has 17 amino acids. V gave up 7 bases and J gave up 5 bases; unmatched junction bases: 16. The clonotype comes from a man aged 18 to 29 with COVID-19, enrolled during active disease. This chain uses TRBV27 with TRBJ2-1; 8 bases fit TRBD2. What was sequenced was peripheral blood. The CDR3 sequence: CASTGTRRWGADNEQFF. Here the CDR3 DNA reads TGTGCCAGCACAGGGACTAGGAGGTGGGGTGCGGACAATGAGCAGTTCTTC.